The 6 T cell receptor beta chains below all came from one sample that was sequenced in a study of CD8+ T cells in alopecia areata. cDNA prepared by RNA extraction and subsequent reverse transcription served as the template for sequencing. The assay was immunoSEQ multiplex PCR, and TCRdb's table has in-frame clones only and misses some. This sample has 110,000 or so clones, with roughly two fifths found just once. Material for sequencing was CD4+ T cells sorted from blood. The source is a human donor with alopecia areata.

For the CDR3, the DNA is TGTGCCAGCAGCGTAGCCCACAGGGGACCCTACGAGCAGTACTTC. Translated: CASSVAHRGPYEQYF. The V and J genes are TRBV9 and TRBJ2-7; 7 bases fit TRBD1. CDR3 length: 15 amino acids. Germline V CDR1 and CDR2: SGDLS, YYNGEE. With 0 bases clipped from V and 2 bases from J, the junction kept 5 bases outside the gene matches.

This chain uses TRBV30 with TRBJ1-2; no reliable D call. Germline V gives CDR1 GTSNPN, CDR2 SVGIG (reference sequence). With 1 base removed from V and 4 bases from J, the gap between germline ends came to 13 bases. The CDR3 totals 14 residues. This CDR3 is CAWSGATTRYGYTF. The DNA for the CDR3 is TGTGCCTGGAGTGGTGCGACTACTCGCTATGGCTACACCTTC. The full variable domain, with the rest looked up from reference TRBV30 and TRBJ1-2, is SQTIHQWPATLVQPVGSPLSLECTVEGTSNPNLYWYRQAAGRGLQLLFYSVGIGQISSEVPQNLSASRPQDRQFILSSKKLLLSDSGFYLCAWSGATTRYGYTFGSGTRLTVV.

This clone was counted a few times. This chain uses TRBV29-1 with TRBJ1-1; 8 nucleotides line up with TRBD1. There are 11 residues in the CDR3. Germline CDR1 and CDR2: SQVTM and ANQGSEA. CDR3 amino acids: CVGQGVTEAFF. In DNA form, the CDR3 reads TGCGTCGGACAGGGAGTCACTGAAGCTTTCTTT. The entire variable domain, with the rest obtained from reference TRBV29-1 and TRBJ1-1, is as follows: SAVISQKPSRDICQRGTSLTIQCQVDSQVTMMFWYRQQPGQSLTLIATANQGSEATYESGFVIDKFPISRPNLTFSTLTVSNMSPEDSSIYLCVGQGVTEAFFGQGTRLTVV.

J is TRBJ2-5 and V is TRBV29-1, with 12 bases lining up with TRBD1. There are 15 residues in the CDR3. Trimming cost V 6 bases and J 5 bases; bases outside gene matches: 10. Germline V gives CDR1 SQVTM, CDR2 ANQGSEA. The DNA of the CDR3 is TGCAGCGTGGCTTCCGGGACAGGGGGCATCGAGACCCAGTACTTC. Translating it yields CSVASGTGGIETQYF.

V usage is TRBV23-1 and J usage is TRBJ1-1; a possible D gene is TRBD1 (5 bases). TRBV23-1 is treated as an ORF (open reading frame) with a function not yet certain. Deletions cut 6 bases from V and 3 bases from J, with 14 bases between. The CDR3 is made up of 14 amino acids. CDR3 sequence reads: CASSPRGADTEAFF. The DNA for the CDR3 is TGCGCCAGCAGCCCTCGAGGGGCGGACACTGAAGCTTTCTTT.

The chain couples TRBV28 to TRBJ1-2; unclear D gene. V lost 6 bases to trimming and J lost 7 bases, with 21 bases between them. The CDR3 sequence is 15 residues long. The germline gives CDR1 MDHEN, CDR2 SYDVKM. The CDR3 DNA reads TGTGCCAGCAGCCTCCAGAGTAGCGCTAGGAGTGGCTACACCTTC. It is translated as CASSLQSSARSGYTF.